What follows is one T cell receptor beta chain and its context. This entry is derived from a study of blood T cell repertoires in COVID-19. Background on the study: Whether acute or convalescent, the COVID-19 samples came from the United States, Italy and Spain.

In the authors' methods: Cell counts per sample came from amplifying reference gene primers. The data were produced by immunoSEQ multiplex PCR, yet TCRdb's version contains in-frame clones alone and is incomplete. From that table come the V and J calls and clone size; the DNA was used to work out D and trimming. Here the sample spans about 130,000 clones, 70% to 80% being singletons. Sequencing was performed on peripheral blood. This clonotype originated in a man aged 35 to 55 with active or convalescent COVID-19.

The CDR3 sequence is CASSFGTGNAYNEQFF. As DNA, the CDR3 is TGTGCCAGCAGTTTTGGGACAGGGAACGCCTACAATGAGCAGTTCTTC. The chain combines TRBV28 with TRBJ2-1; TRBD1 aligns across 9 bases. With V trimmed by 3 bases and J by 2 bases, 5 bases remained unmatched. The germline gives CDR1 MDHEN, CDR2 SYDVKM. The CDR3 extends over 16 amino acids. Drawing the rest from reference TRBV28 and TRBJ2-1, the complete variable domain is DVKVTQSSRYLVKRTGEKVFLECVQDMDHENMFWYRQDPGLGLRLIYFSYDVKMKEKGDIPEGYSVSREKKERFSLILESASTNQTSMYLCASSFGTGNAYNEQFFGPGTRLTVL.